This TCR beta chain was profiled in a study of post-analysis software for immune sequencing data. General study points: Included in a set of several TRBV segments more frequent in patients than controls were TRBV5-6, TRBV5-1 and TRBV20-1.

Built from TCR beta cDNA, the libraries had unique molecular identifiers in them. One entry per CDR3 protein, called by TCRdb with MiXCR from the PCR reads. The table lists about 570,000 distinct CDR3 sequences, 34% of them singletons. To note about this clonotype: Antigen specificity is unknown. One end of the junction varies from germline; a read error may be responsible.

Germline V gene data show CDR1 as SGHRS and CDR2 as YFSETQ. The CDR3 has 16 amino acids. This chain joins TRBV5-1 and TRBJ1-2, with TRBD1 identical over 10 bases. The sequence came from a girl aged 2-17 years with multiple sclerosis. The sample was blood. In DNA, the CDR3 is TGCGCCAGCAGCTTGGAAGGGACAGGGGCGCGCTATAGCTACACCTTC. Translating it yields CASSLEGTGARYSYTF.